The 28 T cell receptor beta chains given below trace back to one sample, sequenced in a study of blood T cell repertoires in COVID-19. TCRdb's copy holds only in-frame clones and misses some; the assay was immunoSEQ multiplex PCR. The sample carries about 120,000 clones, roughly 79% recorded once. The material sequenced was peripheral blood. The receptors originated from a human donor in a cohort sampled during active COVID-19.

The chain links TRBV30 to TRBJ1-4, with no clear D. V lost 0 bases, J lost 7 bases, and 12 bases lay in between. Germline CDR1 and CDR2: GTSNPN and SVGIG (reference sequence). The CDR3 runs 14 residues. CDR3 loop: CAWSVNPGSEKLFF. Here the CDR3 DNA reads TGTGCCTGGAGTGTAAACCCAGGCAGTGAAAAACTGTTTTTT.

The chain combines TRBV9 with TRBJ2-7; TRBD2 aligns across 12 bases. The CDR3 loop spans 15 amino acids. Trimming took 3 bases from V and 4 from J; bases not matched to a gene: 5. Germline CDR1 is SGDLS and CDR2 is YYNGEE. DNA for the CDR3: TGTGCCAGCAGCGAGACTAGCGGGAGAGTTTACGAGCAGTACTTC. It yields the protein CASSETSGRVYEQYF. Full variable domain (outside the CDR3, taken from reference TRBV9 and TRBJ2-7): DSGVTQTPKHLITATGQRVTLRCSPRSGDLSVYWYQQSLDQGLQFLIQYYNGEERAKGNILERFSAQQFPDLHSELNLSSLELGDSALYFCASSETSGRVYEQYFGPGTRLTVT.

The chain recombines TRBV30 with TRBJ1-2, with 9 bases lining up with TRBD1. The CDR3 contains 12 residues. Germline CDR1 is GTSNPN and CDR2 is SVGIG (reference sequence). With 6 bases clipped from V and 6 bases from J, the junction kept 5 bases outside the gene matches. The CDR3 is CACRDRVDGYTF. CDR3 in DNA: TGTGCCTGCCGGGACAGGGTGGATGGCTACACCTTC.

The J gene is TRBJ2-3, the V gene TRBV7-2; no firm D call. Germline CDR1 SGHTA, CDR2 FQGNSA. The CDR3 totals 12 residues. Between the trimmed V and J ends, which lost 4 bases and 2 bases, there was a span of 4 bases. The CDR3 region has the DNA TGTGCCAGCAGCTCCTCCACAGATACGCAGTATTTT. It yields the protein CASSSSTDTQYF. The whole variable domain, remainder taken from reference TRBV7-2 and TRBJ2-3, is GAGVSQSPSNKVTEKGKDVELRCDPISGHTALYWYRQSLGQGLEFLIYFQGNSAPDKSGLPSDRFSAERTGGSVSTLTIQRTQQEDSAVYLCASSSSTDTQYFGPGTRLTVL.

This chain joins TRBV30 and TRBJ2-7, with D possibly being TRBD2 (6 bases). Trimming stripped 3 bases from V and 6 bases from J, with 21 bases between. This CDR3 comprises 15 residues. Germline-derived CDR1 and CDR2 are GTSNPN and SVGIG (reference sequence). In DNA, the CDR3 is TGTGCCTGGAGAGCCGGGACTCGCCCTTTAAGCGAGCAGTACTTC. It encodes CAWRAGTRPLSEQYF. Complete variable domain (other parts from reference TRBV30 and TRBJ2-7): SQTIHQWPATLVQPVGSPLSLECTVEGTSNPNLYWYRQAAGRGLQLLFYSVGIGQISSEVPQNLSASRPQDRQFILSSKKLLLSDSGFYLCAWRAGTRPLSEQYFGPGTRLTVT.

V gene TRBV7-2 combines with J gene TRBJ2-1; 9 bases match TRBD1. J was trimmed by 8 bases and V by 3 bases; bases with no gene match: 8. Germline assignment: CDR1 SGHTA and CDR2 FQGNSA. The length of the CDR3 is 15 residues. The CDR3 region is CASSFGTGTVDEQFF. The CDR3, as DNA: TGTGCCAGCAGCTTCGGGACAGGGACCGTTGATGAGCAGTTCTTC.

This rearrangement joins TRBV23-1 to TRBJ1-5; TRBD1 matches at 9 bases. TRBV23-1 is recorded as an ORF, its role being uncertain. The V and J ends lost 3 bases and 0 bases, in that order; junction bases with no gene match: 15. The CDR3 covers 20 residues. This chain's CDR3 is CASSQRSGTGKTYSNQPQHF. CDR3 nucleotide sequence: TGCGCCAGCAGTCAGCGATCCGGGACAGGGAAGACTTATAGCAATCAGCCCCAGCATTTT.

The CDR3 loop reads CASSQDVGVGGGVAAEAFF. The CDR3, as DNA: TGTGCCAGCAGCCAAGACGTGGGCGTTGGGGGGGGCGTAGCGGCTGAAGCTTTCTTT. The chain uses TRBV3-1 (or the pseudogene TRBV3-2) and TRBJ1-1; possible D gene TRBD1, 6 bases. V shed 0 bases and J shed 6 bases, with 26 bases lying between them. Germline lookup yields CDR1 LGHDT and CDR2 YNNKEL (reference sequence). The CDR3 is 19 residues long.

The chain has TRBV11-2 and TRBJ2-5; tentatively, D is TRBD1 (5 bases). Germline V gene lookup returns CDR1 SGHAT and CDR2 FQNNGV. The V end was cut by 1 base, the J end by 2 bases, with 14 bases between. CDR3 length: 16 amino acids. The chain's CDR3 is CASSLGQGLEQETQYF. CDR3 bases: TGTGCCAGCAGCTTAGGGCAGGGATTAGAGCAAGAGACCCAGTACTTC.

The chain is built from TRBV5-6 and TRBJ2-1, with 7 bases that match TRBD1. The V gene's germline CDR1 is SGHDT and CDR2 YYEEEE. This CDR3 region has 15 residues. J was trimmed by 4 bases and V by 4 bases; bases with no gene match: 8. The CDR3 DNA reads TGTGCCAGCAGCCTACAGGGGAAGGGGTACAATGAGCAGTTCTTC. Encoded protein: CASSLQGKGYNEQFF.

This chain links TRBV6-6 with TRBJ2-7, with D possibly matching TRBD2 (6 bases). Trimming cost V 2 bases and J 3 bases, with 8 bases left between them. CDR3 size: 13 residues. Germline assignment: CDR1 MNHNY and CDR2 SVGAGI (reference sequence). The DNA for the CDR3 is TGTGCCAGCAGTTACCGCGGGAACTACGAGCAGTACTTC. Translated, it gives CASSYRGNYEQYF.

The genes are TRBV4-2 and TRBJ1-1; possible D gene TRBD1, 5 bases. V gave up 1 base and J gave up 1 base, with 19 bases separating them. The CDR3 spans 18 residues. Germline CDR1 reads LGHNA; CDR2 reads YNFKEQ. CDR3 residues: CASSQAGIVGHPNTEAFF. The DNA for the CDR3 is TGTGCCAGCAGCCAAGCAGGGATCGTGGGGCACCCGAACACTGAAGCTTTCTTT.

The chain combines TRBV7-2 with TRBJ2-6; D is perhaps TRBD2 (6 bases). Trimming stripped 3 bases from V and 8 bases from J, with 11 bases between. This CDR3 spans 14 amino acids. Germline V lookup: CDR1 SGHTA, CDR2 FQGNSA. CDR3 DNA: TGTGCCAGCAGCTTTGCGGGACGACCCAACGTCCTGACTTTC. Its protein product is CASSFAGRPNVLTF.

This clone has ten or more counts. The CDR3 spells CASSQEDRGTEAFF. The CDR3, as DNA: TGCGCCAGCAGCCAAGAGGACAGGGGCACTGAAGCTTTCTTT. The rearrangement links TRBV4-1 to TRBJ1-1; 9 nucleotides align to TRBD1. J was trimmed by 4 bases and V by 0 bases; bases with no gene match: 0. Germline values: CDR1 MGHRA, CDR2 YSYEKL. The CDR3 has 14 residues.

V and J are TRBV30 and TRBJ2-7; weak D call: TRBD2 (5 bases). This CDR3 has 10 residues. Germline CDR1 is GTSNPN and CDR2 is SVGIG (reference sequence). V lost 6 bases, J lost 5 bases, and 8 bases lay in between. The CDR3 bases are TGTGCCTGTGGGGAGAACGAGCAGTACTTC. Protein: CACGENEQYF.

This chain joins TRBV5-4 and TRBJ1-3, with D perhaps TRBD1 (5 bases). The CDR3 extends over 15 amino acids. In germline, CDR1 is SGHNT, CDR2 YYREEE (reference sequence). With 4 bases removed from V and 4 bases from J, the gap between germline ends came to 15 bases. The CDR3 DNA follows: TGTGCCAGCAGCACCGGGGGTCGGCAGGGAAACACCATATATTTT. As protein: CASSTGGRQGNTIYF.

The chain employs TRBV7-8 and TRBJ2-2; 8 nucleotides line up with TRBD1. The germline gives CDR1 SGHVS, CDR2 FQNEAQ. This CDR3 comprises 14 residues. The V and J ends lost 5 bases and 4 bases, in that order; junction bases with no gene match: 3. The CDR3 loop is CASSRDRGTGELFF. Written as DNA, the CDR3 is TGTGCCAGCAGCCGAGACAGGGGCACCGGGGAGCTGTTTTTT.

This clone was detected only once. The rearrangement uses TRBV7-2 and TRBJ2-3; D call uncertain. The CDR3 runs to 13 residues. Trimming removed 1 base at V and 6 bases at J, with 8 bases between. Looked up from germline, CDR1 is SGHTA and CDR2 is FQGNSA. The CDR3 DNA is TGTGCCAGCAGCTTAGATCCCTTGGATACGCAGTATTTT. Translated: CASSLDPLDTQYF.

The chain employs TRBV28 and TRBJ1-5, with 12 bases that match TRBD1. The trim removed 5 bases at V and 1 base at J, leaving 9 bases unmatched. This CDR3 spans 18 amino acids. Germline CDR1 and CDR2: MDHEN and SYDVKM. DNA for the CDR3: TGTGCCAGCAGTCGAACCGCGGGACAGGGGGCCAGCAATCAGCCCCAGCATTTT. Translated: CASSRTAGQGASNQPQHF.

The rearrangement links TRBV6-5 to TRBJ1-1; D is unresolved. Trimming took off 0 bases at V and 7 bases at J, with 9 bases between the two ends. Germline V gene data show CDR1 as MNHEY and CDR2 as SVGAGI. The CDR3 covers 13 residues. The CDR3 coding sequence is TGTGCCAGCAGTTACTCCCAACACTATGAAGCTTTCTTT. The encoded protein is CASSYSQHYEAFF.

This clone was seen only a few times. The chain recombines TRBV19 with TRBJ1-5; D gene unclear. Germline CDR1 reads LNHDA; CDR2 reads SQIVND (reference sequence). This CDR3 has 14 residues. Trimming stripped 1 base from V and 4 bases from J, with 8 bases between. This chain's CDR3 is CASSIGTVNQPQHF. The DNA of the CDR3 is TGTGCCAGTAGTATAGGAACAGTTAATCAGCCCCAGCATTTT.

This chain connects TRBV10-3 to TRBJ2-7, with 9 bases lining up with TRBD2. The CDR3 runs to 15 residues. J lost 2 bases, V lost 5 bases, and 7 bases had no gene match. Germline values: CDR1 ENHRY, CDR2 SYGVKD. The chain's CDR3 is CAISPTSGQAYEQYF. The DNA of the CDR3 is TGTGCCATCAGTCCAACTAGCGGGCAGGCCTACGAGCAGTACTTC.

This clone came up a few times. The rearrangement links TRBV12-3 or TRBV12-4 to TRBJ2-7; the D gene is possibly TRBD2 (5 bases). V was cut by 6 bases and J by 6 bases, with 12 bases left in between. This CDR3 contains 12 residues. The CDR3: CASRTTGSEQYF. CDR3 bases: TGTGCCAGCAGGACGACGGGGTCCGAGCAGTACTTC.

The sample holds a few counts of this clone. The chain joins TRBV27 to TRBJ1-6, with 8 bases identical to TRBD1. J was trimmed by 7 bases and V by 6 bases; bases with no gene match: 8. Germline V lookup: CDR1 MNHEY, CDR2 SMNVEV (reference sequence). The CDR3 consists of 15 residues. The CDR3: CASRVRTGSNSPLHF. DNA for the CDR3: TGTGCCAGCAGAGTAAGGACAGGGTCGAATTCACCCCTCCACTTT.

V is TRBV5-1 and J is TRBJ1-1; maybe TRBD1 (5 bases). CDR3 length equals 15 residues. The V gene lost 1 base and the J gene lost 1 base, with 11 bases spanning the gap. CDR1 is SGHRS and CDR2 is YFSETQ in the germline V gene. The CDR3 DNA sequence: TGCGCCAGCAGCTTGAACCCTACAGGGAACACTGAAGCTTTCTTT. It specifies CASSLNPTGNTEAFF.

The chain recombines TRBV7-9 with TRBJ1-2; maybe TRBD1 (5 bases). Germline V CDR1 and CDR2: SEHNR, FQNEAQ (reference sequence). Trimming cost V 4 bases and J 3 bases, with 15 bases left between them. The CDR3 is 15 amino acids. CDR3 nucleotides: TGTGCCAGCAGCTCCGGGGGAGGTACGGACTATGGCTACACCTTC. It yields the protein CASSSGGGTDYGYTF.

The genes are TRBV19 and TRBJ1-1; 8 bases fit TRBD1. After removal of 6 bases from V and 4 bases from J, the junction contained 7 bases not matched to a gene. Per the germline V gene, CDR1 is LNHDA and CDR2 is SQIVND (reference sequence). CDR3 length: 14 amino acids. The CDR3 DNA reads TGTGCCAGTAGACGACAGGGGCTTGCCACTGAAGCTTTCTTT. Translated, it gives CASRRQGLATEAFF.

V is TRBV9 and J is TRBJ1-1; 7 nucleotides line up with TRBD1. Per the germline V gene, CDR1 is SGDLS and CDR2 is YYNGEE. Germline trimming cut 3 bases from V and 2 bases from J; bases unmatched to any gene: 4. The CDR3 contains 14 residues. Written as DNA, the CDR3 is TGTGCCAGCAGCGCTGACAGGGTTAACACTGAAGCTTTCTTT. As protein: CASSADRVNTEAFF. Using reference TRBV9 and TRBJ1-1 for the parts outside the CDR3, the full variable domain is DSGVTQTPKHLITATGQRVTLRCSPRSGDLSVYWYQQSLDQGLQFLIQYYNGEERAKGNILERFSAQQFPDLHSELNLSSLELGDSALYFCASSADRVNTEAFFGQGTRLTVV.